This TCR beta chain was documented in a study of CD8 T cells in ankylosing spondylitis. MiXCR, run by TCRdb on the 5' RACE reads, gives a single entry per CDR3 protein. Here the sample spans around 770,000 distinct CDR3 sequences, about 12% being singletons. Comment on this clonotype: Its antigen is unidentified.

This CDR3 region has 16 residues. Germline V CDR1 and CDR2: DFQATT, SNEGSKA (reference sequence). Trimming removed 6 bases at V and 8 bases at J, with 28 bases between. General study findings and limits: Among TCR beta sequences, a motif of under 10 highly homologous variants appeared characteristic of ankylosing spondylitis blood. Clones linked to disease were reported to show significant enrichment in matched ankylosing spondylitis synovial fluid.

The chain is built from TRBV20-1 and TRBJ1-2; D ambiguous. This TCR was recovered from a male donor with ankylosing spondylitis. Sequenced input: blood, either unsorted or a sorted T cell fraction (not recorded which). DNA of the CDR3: TGCAGTGCCACCCCCCCCTGGGAACAGAGGGTTTACGGCTACACCTTC. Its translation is CSATPPWEQRVYGYTF.